The subject of this entry is one T cell receptor (beta chain). The antigen is undetermined. Expressed TCRB transcripts were sequenced because the entire RNA isolate underwent reverse transcription. Profiling relied on immunoSEQ multiplex PCR, and the TCRdb table lists in-frame clones only, not all of them. The sample contains about 40,000 clones, 64% of which appear only once. This sample is drawn from a study of beta chain features in type 1 diabetes. A CD45RO/CCR7/CD25/CD127/CD95/CD27 panel sorted naive, central memory, regulatory and stem cell-like memory CD4+ cells. Findings of the study overall: Shorter TCRB CDR3s, moderately but significantly so, were found in Type 1 diabetes patients in all four CD4+ subsets. In the patient group, naive, central memory and Treg TCRB repertoires seemed more alike than in the healthy donor group. The study found fewer insertions and more deletions at VDJ junctions in type 1 diabetes patients.

The material sequenced was Tregs from blood. The TCR was taken from a woman in her twenties or thirties in good health.

This CDR3 is CSATSGRADYEQFF. In DNA, the CDR3 is TGCAGCGCAACTAGCGGGAGGGCCGACTATGAGCAGTTCTTC. The rearrangement uses TRBV29-1 and TRBJ2-1, with 13 nucleotides matching TRBD2. Germline lookup yields CDR1 SQVTM and CDR2 ANQGSEA. V dropped 7 bases and J dropped 8; count of bases not matched to a gene: 8. The CDR3 is 14 amino acids.